This TCR beta chain was identified during a study of T cell changes during pregnancy in multiple sclerosis. The length of the CDR3 is 14 residues. Trimming removed 0 bases from V and 8 bases from J, with 11 bases in between. Germline V lookup: CDR1 LNHNV, CDR2 YYDKDF (reference sequence). This table comes from immunoSEQ multiplex PCR, and its TCRdb copy is limited to in-frame clones, with some not included. In the table there are some 110,000 clones, 80% to 95% of which are singletons. This receptor was obtained from a female donor with multiple sclerosis, enrolled in a pregnancy study. Sequencing used peripheral blood, obtained after pregnancy. The gene calls are TRBV15 and TRBJ2-1; a weak D match, TRBD2 (6 bases). CDR3 nucleotide sequence: TGTGCCACCAGCAGAGATTTATGGGAGGATGAGCAGTTCTTC. It translates to CATSRDLWEDEQFF.